A single sample is the source of the 15 T cell receptor beta chains below, sequenced in a study of T cells in Graves' hyperthyroidism and ophthalmopathy. RNA transcripts were the template for amplifying TCR beta CDR3 regions. Primed by the HTBI set, a first-round RT-PCR was run on the TCR CDR3. TCRdb called the multiplex PCR reads again in MiXCR, with one record for every CDR3 protein. This sample has roughly 500,000 distinct CDR3 sequences, with 35% to 50% found just once. Material: peripheral blood or thyroid tissue (not recorded which). These receptors all come from an adult woman with Graves' disease, either hyperthyroidism or ophthalmopathy (not recorded which).

This clonotype was recorded many times. The rearrangement uses TRBV29-1 and TRBJ2-7; possibly TRBD1 or TRBD2 for D (5 bases each). Germline V CDR1 and CDR2: SQVTM, ANQGSEA. This CDR3 has 14 residues. Trimming removed 1 base at V and 2 bases at J, with 12 bases between. CDR3 sequence reads: CSVEVTGGPYEQYF. As DNA, the CDR3 is TGCAGCGTTGAAGTGACTGGGGGACCCTACGAGCAGTACTTC.

The chain is built from TRBV3-1 and TRBJ2-5, with 9 bases identical to TRBD2. Trimming removed 7 bases from V and 2 bases from J; junction bases left unmatched: 11. CDR3 length equals 16 residues. Germline V gene data show CDR1 as LGHDT and CDR2 as YNNKEL (reference sequence). The CDR3 DNA sequence: TGTGCCAGCAAAGGAACCGCGGGAGGGTTTCAAGAGACCCAGTACTTC. Translated: CASKGTAGGFQETQYF.

The chain couples TRBV28 to TRBJ1-1, with 7 bases lining up with TRBD1. Losses at the gene ends were 6 bases for V and 5 bases for J; bases not matched to a gene: 9. This CDR3 comprises 14 residues. Germline CDR1 and CDR2: MDHEN and SYDVKM. CDR3 coding DNA: TGTGCCAGCAGAAAACAGGGGCGAAGTACTGAAGCTTTCTTT. Translated, it gives CASRKQGRSTEAFF.

This clonotype was picked up a small number of times. This chain connects TRBV7-2 to TRBJ1-2; unclear D gene. Trimming cost V 7 bases and J 5 bases, with 8 bases left between them. The CDR3 length is 11 residues. CDR1 and CDR2 from the germline V gene are SGHTA and FQGNSA. CDR3 loop: CASNEGYGYTF. CDR3 DNA sequence: TGTGCCAGCAACGAGGGTTATGGCTACACCTTC.

There are many counts of this clonotype. CDR3: CSGAHAYEQYF. The CDR3 DNA sequence: TGCAGCGGAGCTCACGCCTACGAGCAGTACTTC. The V call is TRBV29-1, the J call TRBJ2-7; no reliable D call. The CDR3 is 11 residues long. Germline lookup yields CDR1 SQVTM and CDR2 ANQGSEA. V gave up 7 bases and J gave up 2 bases, with 9 bases separating them.

A word on this clonotype: One end of the junction is discordant with germline, which a read error may explain. The V gene is TRBV10-2, the J gene TRBJ1-2; unclear D gene. The CDR3 is made up of 14 amino acids. Germline V gene data show CDR1 as WSHSY and CDR2 as SAAADI. The CDR3 protein is CASSLGLADYGYTF. CDR3 in DNA: TGTGCCAGCAGCTTAGGCTTGGCAGACTATGGCTACACCTTC.

This clonotype was seen a handful of times. The genes are TRBV20-1 and TRBJ2-3; 8 bases match TRBD2. The CDR3 sequence is 13 residues long. Germline V gene data show CDR1 as DFQATT and CDR2 as SNEGSKA (reference sequence). J gave up 5 bases and V 3 bases, and 4 bases lay outside the gene matches. The DNA for the CDR3 is TGCAGTGCTAGTCCGGGAGGGGTAGATACGCAGTATTTT. Its translation is CSASPGGVDTQYF.

The chain links TRBV24-1 to TRBJ1-2; the D gene is possibly TRBD1 (6 bases). Germline values: CDR1 KGHDR, CDR2 SFDVKD. The CDR3 runs 14 residues. Between the trimmed V and J ends, which lost 8 bases and 3 bases, there was a span of 15 bases. The CDR3 spells CATNGASGDYGYTF. The CDR3 DNA reads TGTGCCACCAACGGAGCGTCAGGGGACTATGGCTACACCTTC.

This rearrangement joins TRBV29-1 to TRBJ2-7; D might be TRBD2 (6 bases). Per germline, CDR1 SQVTM and CDR2 ANQGSEA. CDR3 length: 13 residues. Trimming stripped 8 bases from V and 5 bases from J, with 19 bases between. The CDR3 loop reads CSSLREDRHEQYF. The CDR3 DNA reads TGCAGCAGTTTAAGGGAGGACCGGCACGAGCAGTACTTC.

There are many counts of this clonotype. Here the CDR3 DNA reads TGTGCCACTGAACGGGACAACGTTAACTATGGCTACACCTTC. It translates to CATERDNVNYGYTF. The chain carries TRBV7-9 and TRBJ1-2, with D tentatively TRBD1 (6 bases). There are 14 residues in the CDR3. V lost 10 bases and J lost 1, with 16 bases in between. Germline V gene lookup returns CDR1 SEHNR and CDR2 FQNEAQ (reference sequence).

The gene calls are TRBV20-1 and TRBJ1-1; D is unresolved. CDR1 and CDR2 (germline): DFQATT, SNEGSKA (reference sequence). The CDR3 extends over 14 amino acids. V lost 5 bases and J 14 bases, leaving 27 bases between the germline ends. CDR3 bases: TGCAGTGCTCTACTAGCGGGAGGCTACAATGAGCAGTTCTTT. Protein product: CSALLAGGYNEQFF.

This clonotype was seen more than once but under ten times. This chain's CDR3 is CASSPGQGAAGANVLTF. CDR3 coding DNA: TGTGCCAGCAGCCCCGGACAGGGGGCGGCTGGGGCCAACGTCCTGACTTTC. The chain recombines TRBV12-3 or TRBV12-4 with TRBJ2-6; 11 nucleotides agree with TRBD1. This CDR3 is 17 amino acids long. V was pared by 6 bases and J by 2 bases, with 6 bases of the junction left unmatched.

This clonotype was observed at least ten times. The chain combines TRBV20-1 with TRBJ1-2; TRBD1 matches at 9 bases. This CDR3 has 16 amino acids. V shed 3 bases, J shed 0 bases, and the junction held 8 bases outside the gene matches. The V gene's germline CDR1 is DFQATT and CDR2 SNEGSKA (reference sequence). CDR3 in amino acids: CSARVQGARANYGYTF. The CDR3 bases are TGCAGTGCTAGGGTACAGGGGGCCCGGGCTAACTATGGCTACACCTTC.

The V gene is TRBV20-1, the J gene TRBJ1-1, with D tentatively TRBD1 (5 bases). CDR1 and CDR2 from the germline V gene are DFQATT and SNEGSKA (reference sequence). The CDR3 sequence is 12 residues long. Trimming took 2 bases from V and 8 from J, leaving 12 bases between them. Here the CDR3 DNA reads TGCAGTGCTAGACACCCCGACAGCGAAGCTTTCTTT. Its translation: CSARHPDSEAFF.

Remarks on this clonotype: Compared with germline, one end of the junction differs, possibly owing to a read error. The CDR3 bases are TGCAGCGTTGAAGTACAGAATGAAGCTTCCTTT. Encoded protein: CSVEVQNEASF. The chain joins TRBV29-1 to TRBJ1-1, with D uncertain. The CDR3 is 11 residues long. The germline gives CDR1 SQVTM, CDR2 ANQGSEA.